This T cell receptor (beta chain) was captured in a study of CD8 T cells in Susac syndrome. The V end lost 1 base, the J end lost 7 bases, and 5 bases lay between the germline ends. CDR1 is MGHRA and CDR2 is YSYEKL in the germline V gene. This CDR3 has 13 residues. Reverse transcription of roughly 0.5 to 1 ug RNA was performed with random hexamers. In TCRdb, the immunoSEQ multiplex PCR reads were re-called with MiXCR into one record per CDR3 protein. The sample comprises roughly 100,000 distinct CDR3 sequences, around 94% of which are singletons, and about 0.42% rests with the top ten. A single count supports this clonotype.

The V gene is TRBV4-1, the J gene TRBJ1-6, with D unresolved. The receptor was derived from a human donor with Susac syndrome. Sequencing used CD8+ T cells from PBMCs. CDR3 region: CASSQGSNSPLHF. In DNA form, the CDR3 reads TGCGCCAGCAGCCAAGGTAGCAATTCACCCCTCCACTTT.